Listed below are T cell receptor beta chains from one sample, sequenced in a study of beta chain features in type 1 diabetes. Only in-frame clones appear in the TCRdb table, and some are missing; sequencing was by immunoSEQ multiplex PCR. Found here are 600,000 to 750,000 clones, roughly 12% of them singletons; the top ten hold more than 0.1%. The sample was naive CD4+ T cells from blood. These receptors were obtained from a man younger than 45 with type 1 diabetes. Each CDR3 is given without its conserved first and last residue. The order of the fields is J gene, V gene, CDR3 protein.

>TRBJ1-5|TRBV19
ASSIGPQSNQPQH
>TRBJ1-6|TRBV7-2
ASSFSRGQGNSPLH
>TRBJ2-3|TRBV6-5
ASTLEGASTDTQY
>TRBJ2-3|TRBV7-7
ASSFRGSDTQY
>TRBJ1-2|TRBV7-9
ASSLEPSYYGYT
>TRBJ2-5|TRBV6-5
ASSFEGAGVQETQY
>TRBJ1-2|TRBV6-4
ASSRDPNYGYT
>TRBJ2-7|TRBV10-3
ASSYSRGYEQY
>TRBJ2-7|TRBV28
ASSSTDRATYEQY
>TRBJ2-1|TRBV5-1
ASSLELNEQF
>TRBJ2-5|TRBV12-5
ASECDAGHVRWKETQY
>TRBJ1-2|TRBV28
ASLSRENYGYT
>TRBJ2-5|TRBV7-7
ASSFTSQETQY
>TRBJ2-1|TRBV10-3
AISDVYNEQF
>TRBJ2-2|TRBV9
ASSVTSLTGELF
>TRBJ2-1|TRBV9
ASSVVQGLTDEQF
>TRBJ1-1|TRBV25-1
ASTPLGGATSNTEAF
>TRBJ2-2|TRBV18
ASSRQRGNTGELF
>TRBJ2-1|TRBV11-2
ASSSQRGAYYNEQF
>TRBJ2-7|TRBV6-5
ASQDTFYEQY
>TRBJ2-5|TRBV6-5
ASGRLSQETQY
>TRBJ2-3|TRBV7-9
ASSSVPADTQY
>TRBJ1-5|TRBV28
ASRPPGAGGNQPQH
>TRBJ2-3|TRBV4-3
ASSQVGRTGSTDTQY
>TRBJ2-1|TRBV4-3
ASSQDYYNEQF
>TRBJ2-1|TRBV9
ASSVDSRNEQF
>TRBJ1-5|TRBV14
ASSRGGYQPQH